Presented here are 17 T cell receptor beta chains from one specimen sequenced in a study of beta chain features in type 1 diabetes listed by TCRdb under 2018. To prepare the library, the immunoSEQ multiplex PCR assay was applied. The High Capacity cDNA Reverse Transcription Kit was used to reverse transcribe all of the isolated RNA, meaning that expressed TCRB transcripts were what got sequenced. This immuneACCESS table, as held by TCRdb, lists in-frame sequences with V and J called but not all clones. Of the missing ones, under half trace to an unresolved V gene in checked studies; the others have no known cause. This sample is represented by around 400,000 clones; roughly 12% of them were singletons. The top ten clonotypes cover under 0.02% of the sample. The sample taken for sequencing was naive CD4+ T cells from blood. According to the study, the label for this sample's cell subset or site signals: true naive CD4+ T cells. Every receptor here comes from a man aged 18-30 years in good health.

The chain recombines TRBV7-3 with TRBJ2-2, with TRBD1 as a possible D gene (6 bases). This CDR3 region has 13 residues. Per germline, CDR1 SGHTA and CDR2 FQGTGA. Trimming removed 5 bases at V and 6 bases at J, with 10 bases between. In DNA, the CDR3 is TGTGCCAGCAGCACAGGGTTCCCCGGGGAGCTGTTTTTT. Translating gives CASSTGFPGELFF.

V gene TRBV7-3 combines with J gene TRBJ2-7, with 10 nucleotides matching TRBD2. The CDR3 consists of 15 residues. Germline assignment: CDR1 SGHTA and CDR2 FQGTGA. V trimming: 2 bases; J trimming: 3 bases; junction bases outside the gene matches: 4. CDR3 region: CASSLGLAGDYEQYF. The CDR3 bases are TGTGCCAGCAGCTTAGGGCTAGCGGGAGACTACGAGCAGTACTTC.

This clone was observed a few times. An end of the junction does not agree with germline; a read error may underlie this. The rearrangement joins TRBV18 to TRBJ1-1, with a tentative D call TRBD1 (6 bases). Germline assignment: CDR1 KGHSH and CDR2 LQKENI. The CDR3 consists of 15 residues. The CDR3 reads CASSPRTETNTEAFF. CDR3 nucleotide sequence: TGTGCCAGCTCCCCACGGACAGAAACGAACACTGAAGCTTTCTTT.

Only a few counts were recorded for this clone. This chain links TRBV25-1 with TRBJ1-4; no firm D call. This CDR3 contains 14 residues. V lost 7 bases and J lost 8, with 17 bases in between. From germline, CDR1 is MGHDK and CDR2 SYGVNS. CDR3 sequence: CASTLGSRNEKLFF. In nucleotides, the CDR3 is TGTGCCAGCACCCTAGGCAGTCGGAACGAAAAACTGTTTTTT.

This clone was seen a handful of times. V gene TRBV29-1 combines with J gene TRBJ1-5; possibly TRBD1 for D (5 bases). From germline, CDR1 is SQVTM and CDR2 ANQGSEA. This CDR3 is 13 amino acids long. V gave up 6 bases and J gave up 4 bases, with 13 bases separating them. The CDR3 region has the DNA TGCAGCGTGGCCGGGGGGAATAATCAGCCCCAGCATTTT. This sequence encodes CSVAGGNNQPQHF.

This clone was seen at least ten times. V gene TRBV7-9 combines with J gene TRBJ2-4; 7 nucleotides align to TRBD1. The ends lost 4 bases at V and 4 bases at J; junction bases unmatched: 1. From germline, CDR1 is SEHNR and CDR2 FQNEAQ (reference sequence). The CDR3 is 13 amino acids. This chain's CDR3 is CASSSGQKNIQYF. As DNA, the CDR3 is TGTGCCAGCAGCTCGGGACAGAAAAACATTCAGTACTTC. Full variable domain (remainder filled in from reference TRBV7-9 and TRBJ2-4): DTGVSQNPRHKITKRGQNVTFRCDPISEHNRLYWYRQTLGQGPEFLTYFQNEAQLEKSRLLSDRFSAERPKGSFSTLEIQRTEQGDSAMYLCASSSGQKNIQYFGAGTRLSVL.

This clone was seen more than once but under ten times. V and J are TRBV7-8 and TRBJ2-3; D uncertain. Deletions cut 5 bases from V and 4 bases from J, with 10 bases between. Germline CDR1 SGHVS, CDR2 FQNEAQ. This CDR3 is built from 13 residues. CDR3 protein: CASSPREADTQYF. The DNA of the CDR3 is TGTGCCAGCAGCCCAAGAGAAGCAGATACGCAGTATTTT.

V is TRBV19 and J is TRBJ2-2; possible D gene TRBD2, 6 bases. Germline assignment: CDR1 LNHDA and CDR2 SQIVND (reference sequence). V was pared by 4 bases and J by 4 bases, with 13 bases between. The length of the CDR3 is 15 residues. For the CDR3, the DNA is TGTGCCAGTAGTAGCCCCGGGAGAAGCACCGGGGAGCTGTTTTTT. This codes for CASSSPGRSTGELFF.

This clone was recorded a few times. The chain employs TRBV5-1 and TRBJ2-1; D not certain. This CDR3 comprises 12 residues. Germline-derived CDR1 and CDR2 are SGHRS and YFSETQ. V shed 6 bases and J shed 8 bases, with 12 bases lying between them. For the CDR3, the DNA is TGCGCCAGCAATGGGCACGATGATGAGCAGTTCTTC. It translates to CASNGHDDEQFF.

This clone has just a few counts. V is TRBV10-3 and J is TRBJ2-1; tentatively, D is TRBD2 (6 bases). The CDR3 runs to 12 residues. V gave up 8 bases and J gave up 10 bases, with 15 bases separating them. Germline V gene sequence: CDR1 ENHRY, CDR2 SYGVKD. The CDR3 loop is CAIGGAGNEQFF. CDR3 nucleotide sequence: TGTGCCATCGGAGGGGCGGGCAACGAGCAGTTCTTC.

The chain has TRBV7-3 and TRBJ2-1; 9 bases align to TRBD1. The length of the CDR3 is 14 residues. Germline V lookup: CDR1 SGHTA, CDR2 FQGTGA. Trimming took 5 bases from V and 9 from J; bases not matched to a gene: 8. CDR3 coding DNA: TGTGCCAGCAGCCTAATACAGGGGGCGGCTGAGCAGTTCTTC. It is translated as CASSLIQGAAEQFF.

This clone was counted between two and nine times. This chain links TRBV29-1 with TRBJ2-5; D perhaps matches TRBD1 (5 bases). CDR3 length: 14 residues. Trimming left V 2 bases short and J 2 bases short, with 12 bases between. CDR1 and CDR2 from the germline V gene are SQVTM and ANQGSEA. The CDR3 DNA follows: TGCAGCGTTGAATGGGCAGGGCGACAAGAGACCCAGTACTTC. Translated: CSVEWAGRQETQYF.

This clone was detected only a few times. The chain is built from TRBV29-1 and TRBJ1-1; perhaps TRBD1 as D (5 bases). V lost 6 bases, J lost 0 bases, and 17 bases lay in between. The V gene's germline CDR1 is SQVTM and CDR2 ANQGSEA. There are 15 residues in the CDR3. Here the CDR3 reads CSVLGHRAMNTEAFF. As DNA, the CDR3 is TGCAGCGTGCTTGGACACCGTGCGATGAACACTGAAGCTTTCTTT.

The chain recombines TRBV7-2 with TRBJ2-2; 16 bases map to TRBD2. Trimming took 4 bases from V and 13 from J; bases not matched to a gene: 12. This CDR3 has 17 amino acids. The germline V gene encodes CDR1 SGHTA and CDR2 FQGNSA. CDR3 sequence (DNA): TGTGCCAGCAGCTCCTCGGGCGGGACTAGCGGGGGGGTTTGGCTGTTTTTT. Translation: CASSSSGGTSGGVWLFF. Full variable domain (outside the CDR3, taken from reference TRBV7-2 and TRBJ2-2): GAGVSQSPSNKVTEKGKDVELRCDPISGHTALYWYRQSLGQGLEFLIYFQGNSAPDKSGLPSDRFSAERTGGSVSTLTIQRTQQEDSAVYLCASSSSGGTSGGVWLFFGEGSRLTVL.

V usage is TRBV7-2 and J usage is TRBJ1-2, with 8 bases identical to TRBD1. The CDR3 is 14 amino acids. Germline lookup yields CDR1 SGHTA and CDR2 FQGNSA. The V gene end was trimmed by 5 bases and the J gene end by 4 bases; junction bases not matched to a gene: 6. The CDR3 reads CASSRWDRTYGYTF. The DNA of the CDR3 is TGTGCCAGCAGCCGGTGGGACAGGACCTATGGCTACACCTTC.

This sequence joins TRBV28 and TRBJ1-4; 7 nucleotides agree with TRBD1. Germline V gene sequence: CDR1 MDHEN, CDR2 SYDVKM. The CDR3 consists of 13 residues. With 5 bases clipped from V and 8 bases from J, the junction kept 5 bases outside the gene matches. The CDR3 coding sequence is TGTGCCAGCAGTGACAGGGTAGGGGAAAAACTGTTTTTT. Amino acid sequence: CASSDRVGEKLFF.

This rearrangement joins TRBV15 to TRBJ2-1, with TRBD1 as a possible D gene (7 bases). Trimming pared 0 bases from V and 3 bases from J, leaving 18 bases between. This CDR3 region has 18 residues. In germline, CDR1 is LNHNV, CDR2 YYDKDF (reference sequence). The CDR3 coding sequence is TGTGCCACCAGCAGAGATCCTGGGGCTCAGGGGGGCTACAATGAGCAGTTCTTC. This codes for CATSRDPGAQGGYNEQFF.